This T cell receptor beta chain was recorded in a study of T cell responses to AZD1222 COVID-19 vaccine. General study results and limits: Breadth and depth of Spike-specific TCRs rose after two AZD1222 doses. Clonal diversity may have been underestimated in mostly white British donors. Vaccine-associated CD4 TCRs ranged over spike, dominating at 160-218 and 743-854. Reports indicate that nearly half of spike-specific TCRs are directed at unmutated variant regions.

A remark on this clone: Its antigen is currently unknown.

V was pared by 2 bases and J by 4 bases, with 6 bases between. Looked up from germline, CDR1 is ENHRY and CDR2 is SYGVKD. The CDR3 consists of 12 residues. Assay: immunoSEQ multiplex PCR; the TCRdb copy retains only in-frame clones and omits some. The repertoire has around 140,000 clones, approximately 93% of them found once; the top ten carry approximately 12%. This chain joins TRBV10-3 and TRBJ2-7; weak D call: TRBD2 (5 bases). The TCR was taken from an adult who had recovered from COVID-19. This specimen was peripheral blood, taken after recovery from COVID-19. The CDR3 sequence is CAISEREYEQYF. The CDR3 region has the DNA TGTGCCATCAGTGAGAGGGAGTACGAGCAGTACTTC.